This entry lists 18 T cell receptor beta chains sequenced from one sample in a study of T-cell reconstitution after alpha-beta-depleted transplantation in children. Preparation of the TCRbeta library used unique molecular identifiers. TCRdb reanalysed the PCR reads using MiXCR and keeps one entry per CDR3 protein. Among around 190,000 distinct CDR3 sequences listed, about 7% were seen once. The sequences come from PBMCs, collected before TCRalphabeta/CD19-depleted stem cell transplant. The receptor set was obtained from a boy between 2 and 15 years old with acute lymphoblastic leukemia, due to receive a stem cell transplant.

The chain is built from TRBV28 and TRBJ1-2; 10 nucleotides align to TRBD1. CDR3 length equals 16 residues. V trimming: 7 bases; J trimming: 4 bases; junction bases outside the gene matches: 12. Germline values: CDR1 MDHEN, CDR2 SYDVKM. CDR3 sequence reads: CASNDPGQGSLYGYTF. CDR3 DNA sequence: TGTGCCAGCAACGACCCGGGACAGGGGAGTCTCTATGGCTACACCTTC.

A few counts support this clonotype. This CDR3 is CASSERRAGGNSPLHF. The CDR3 DNA reads TGTGCCAGCAGTGAAAGAAGGGCAGGGGGGAATTCACCCCTCCACTTT. This sequence joins TRBV2 and TRBJ1-6; the match to TRBD1 covers 7 bases. This CDR3 spans 16 amino acids. Germline V gene sequence: CDR1 SNHLY, CDR2 FYNNEI. Trimming cost V 2 bases and J 7 bases; bases outside gene matches: 8. The full variable domain, in which reference TRBV2 and TRBJ1-6 provide the parts outside the CDR3, is EPEVTQTPSHQVTQMGQEVILRCVPISNHLYFYWYRQILGQKVEFLVSFYNNEISEKSEIFDDQFSVERPDGSNFTLKIRSTKLEDSAMYFCASSERRAGGNSPLHFGNGTRLTVT.

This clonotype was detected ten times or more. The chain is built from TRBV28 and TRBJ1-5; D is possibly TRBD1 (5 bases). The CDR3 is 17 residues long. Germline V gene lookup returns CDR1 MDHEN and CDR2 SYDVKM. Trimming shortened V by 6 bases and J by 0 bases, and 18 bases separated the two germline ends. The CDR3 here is CASRNGGPGYSNQPQHF. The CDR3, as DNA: TGTGCCAGCAGAAACGGAGGTCCAGGGTATAGCAATCAGCCCCAGCATTTT.

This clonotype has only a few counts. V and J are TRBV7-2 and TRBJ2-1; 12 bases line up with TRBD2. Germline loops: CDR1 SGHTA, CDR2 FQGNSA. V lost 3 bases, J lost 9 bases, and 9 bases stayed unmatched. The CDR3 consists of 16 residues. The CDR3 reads CASSFRGLAGGTEQFF. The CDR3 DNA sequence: TGTGCCAGCAGCTTCCGTGGTCTAGCGGGGGGGACTGAGCAGTTCTTC.

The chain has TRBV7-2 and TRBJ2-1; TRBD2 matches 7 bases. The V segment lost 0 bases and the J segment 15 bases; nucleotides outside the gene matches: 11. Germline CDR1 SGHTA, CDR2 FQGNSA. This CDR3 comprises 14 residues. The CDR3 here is CASSLAERAGRMFF. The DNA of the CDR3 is TGTGCCAGCAGCTTAGCGGAACGAGCGGGGAGGATGTTCTTC.

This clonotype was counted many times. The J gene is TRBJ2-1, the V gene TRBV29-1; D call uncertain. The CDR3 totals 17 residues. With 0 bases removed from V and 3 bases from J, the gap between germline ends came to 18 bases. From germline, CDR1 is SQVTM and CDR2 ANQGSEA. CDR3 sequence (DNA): TGCAGCGTTGAAGATCTTCTAGGTCTTGGCGTCTACAATGAGCAGTTCTTC. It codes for CSVEDLLGLGVYNEQFF.

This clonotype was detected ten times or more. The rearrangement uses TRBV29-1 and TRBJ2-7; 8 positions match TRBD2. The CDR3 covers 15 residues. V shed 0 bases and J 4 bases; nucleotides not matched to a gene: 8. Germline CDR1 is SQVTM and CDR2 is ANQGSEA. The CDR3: CSVEDRGTSGYEQYF. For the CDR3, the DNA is TGCAGCGTTGAAGATCGGGGGACTAGTGGGTACGAGCAGTACTTC.

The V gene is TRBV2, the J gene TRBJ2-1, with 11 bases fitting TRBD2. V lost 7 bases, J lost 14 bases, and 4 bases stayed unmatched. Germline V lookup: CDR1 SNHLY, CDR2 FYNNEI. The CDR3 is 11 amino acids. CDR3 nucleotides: TGTGCCAGCATATCTAGCGGGGGGAAGTTCTTC. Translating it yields CASISSGGKFF.

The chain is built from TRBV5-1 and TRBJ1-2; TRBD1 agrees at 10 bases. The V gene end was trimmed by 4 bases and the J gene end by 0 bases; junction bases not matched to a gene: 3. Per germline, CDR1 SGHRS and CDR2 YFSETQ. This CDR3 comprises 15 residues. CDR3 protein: CASSRDRGPNYGYTF. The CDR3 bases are TGCGCCAGCAGCCGGGACAGGGGTCCTAACTATGGCTACACCTTC.

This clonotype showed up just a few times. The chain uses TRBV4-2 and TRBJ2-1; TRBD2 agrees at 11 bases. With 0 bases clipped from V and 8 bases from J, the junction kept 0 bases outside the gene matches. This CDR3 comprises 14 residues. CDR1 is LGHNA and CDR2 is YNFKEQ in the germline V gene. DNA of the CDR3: TGTGCCAGCAGCCAAGATAGCGGGGGGGATGAGCAGTTCTTC. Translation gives CASSQDSGGDEQFF.

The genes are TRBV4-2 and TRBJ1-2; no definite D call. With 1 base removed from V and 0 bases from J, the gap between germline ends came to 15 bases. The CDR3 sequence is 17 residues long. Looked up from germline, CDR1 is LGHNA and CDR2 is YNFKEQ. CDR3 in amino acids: CASSQGEGPTSNYGYTF. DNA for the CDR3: TGTGCCAGCAGCCAAGGAGAGGGCCCTACCTCTAACTATGGCTACACCTTC.

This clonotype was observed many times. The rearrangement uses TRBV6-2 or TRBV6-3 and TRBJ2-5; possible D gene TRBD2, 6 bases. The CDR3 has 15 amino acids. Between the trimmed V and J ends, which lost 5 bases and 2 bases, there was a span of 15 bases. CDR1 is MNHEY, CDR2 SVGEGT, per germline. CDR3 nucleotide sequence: TGTGCCAGCAGTGCCCCCCGGACTAAGCAAGAGACCCAGTACTTC. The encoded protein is CASSAPRTKQETQYF.

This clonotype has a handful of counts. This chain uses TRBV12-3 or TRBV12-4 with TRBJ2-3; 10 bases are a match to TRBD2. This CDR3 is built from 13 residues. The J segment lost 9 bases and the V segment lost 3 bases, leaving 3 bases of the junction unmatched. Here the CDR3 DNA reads TGTGCCAGCAGTTTGGCTAGCGGGGGCACGCAGTATTTT. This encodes CASSLASGGTQYF.

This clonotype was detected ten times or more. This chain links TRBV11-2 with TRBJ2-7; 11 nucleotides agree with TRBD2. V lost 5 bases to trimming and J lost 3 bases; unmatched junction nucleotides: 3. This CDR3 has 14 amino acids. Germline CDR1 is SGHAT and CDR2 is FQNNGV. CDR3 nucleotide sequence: TGTGCCAGCAGCGGGACTAGCGGACTCTACGAGCAGTACTTC. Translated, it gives CASSGTSGLYEQYF.

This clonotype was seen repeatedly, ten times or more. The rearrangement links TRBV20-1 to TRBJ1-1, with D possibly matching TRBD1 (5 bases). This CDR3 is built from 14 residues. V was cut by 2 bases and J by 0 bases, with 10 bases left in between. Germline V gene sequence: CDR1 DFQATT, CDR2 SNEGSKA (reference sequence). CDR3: CSARPTAMNTEAFF. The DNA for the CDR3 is TGCAGTGCTAGACCGACAGCCATGAACACTGAAGCTTTCTTT.

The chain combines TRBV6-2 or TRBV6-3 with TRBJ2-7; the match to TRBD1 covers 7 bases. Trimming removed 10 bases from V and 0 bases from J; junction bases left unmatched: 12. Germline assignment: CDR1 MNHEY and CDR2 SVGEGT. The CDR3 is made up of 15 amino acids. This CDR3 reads CATRQGRQGSYEQYF. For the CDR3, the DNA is TGTGCCACGCGCCAGGGTCGACAGGGCTCCTACGAGCAGTACTTC.

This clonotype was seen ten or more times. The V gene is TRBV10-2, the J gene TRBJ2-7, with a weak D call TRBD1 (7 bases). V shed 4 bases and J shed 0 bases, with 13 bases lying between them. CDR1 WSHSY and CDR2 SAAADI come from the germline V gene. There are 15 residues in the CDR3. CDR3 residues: CASSVEEGASYEQYF. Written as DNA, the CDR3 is TGCGCCAGCAGTGTCGAGGAGGGGGCCTCCTACGAGCAGTACTTC.

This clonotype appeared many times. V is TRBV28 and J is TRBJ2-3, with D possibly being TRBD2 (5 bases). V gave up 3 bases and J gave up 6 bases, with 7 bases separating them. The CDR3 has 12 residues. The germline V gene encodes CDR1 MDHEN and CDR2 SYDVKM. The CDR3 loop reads CASSFGVDTQYF. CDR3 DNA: TGTGCCAGCAGTTTCGGGGTGGATACGCAGTATTTT.